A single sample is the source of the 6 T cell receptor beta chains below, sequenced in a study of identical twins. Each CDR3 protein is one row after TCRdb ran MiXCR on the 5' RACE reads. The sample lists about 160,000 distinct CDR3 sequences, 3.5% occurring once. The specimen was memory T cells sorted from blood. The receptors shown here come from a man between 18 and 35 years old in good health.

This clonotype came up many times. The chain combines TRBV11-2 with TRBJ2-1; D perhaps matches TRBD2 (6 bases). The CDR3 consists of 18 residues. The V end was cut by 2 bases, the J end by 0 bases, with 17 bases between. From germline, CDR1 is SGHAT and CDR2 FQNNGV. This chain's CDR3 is CASSLKAGLRGSYNEQFF. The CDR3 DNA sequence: TGTGCCAGCAGCTTAAAGGCGGGGTTGCGGGGCTCCTACAATGAGCAGTTCTTC.

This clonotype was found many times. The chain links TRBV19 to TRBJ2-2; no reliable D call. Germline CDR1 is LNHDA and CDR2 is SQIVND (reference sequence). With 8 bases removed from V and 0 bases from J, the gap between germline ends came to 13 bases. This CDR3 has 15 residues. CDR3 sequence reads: CASRSANSNTGELFF. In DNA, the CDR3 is TGTGCCAGTCGGTCAGCGAACTCGAACACCGGGGAGCTGTTTTTT.

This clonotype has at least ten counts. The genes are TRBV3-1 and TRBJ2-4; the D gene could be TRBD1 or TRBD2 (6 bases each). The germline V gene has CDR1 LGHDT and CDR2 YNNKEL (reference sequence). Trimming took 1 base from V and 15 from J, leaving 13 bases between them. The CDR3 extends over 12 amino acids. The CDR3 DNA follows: TGTGCCAGCAGCCAAGCTAGGGGGGTCCCGTACTTC. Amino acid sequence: CASSQARGVPYF. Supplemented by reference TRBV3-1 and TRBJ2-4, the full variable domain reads DTAVSQTPKYLVTQMGNDKSIKCEQNLGHDTMYWYKQDSKKFLKIMFSYNNKELIINETVPNRFSPKSPDKAHLNLHINSLELGDSAVYFCASSQARGVPYFGAGTRLSVL.

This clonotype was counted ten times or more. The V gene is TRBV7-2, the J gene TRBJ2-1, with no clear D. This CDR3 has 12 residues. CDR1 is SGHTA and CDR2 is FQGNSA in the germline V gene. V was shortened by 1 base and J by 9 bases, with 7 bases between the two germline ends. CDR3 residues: CASSLGLTEQFF. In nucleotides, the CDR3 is TGTGCCAGCAGCTTAGGTTTGACTGAGCAGTTCTTC.

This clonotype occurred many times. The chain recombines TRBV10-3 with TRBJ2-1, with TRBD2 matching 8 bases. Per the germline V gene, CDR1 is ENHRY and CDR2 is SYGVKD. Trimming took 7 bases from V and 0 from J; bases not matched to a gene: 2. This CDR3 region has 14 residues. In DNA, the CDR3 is TGTGCCATCAACCGGGAGGGCTCCTACAATGAGCAGTTCTTC. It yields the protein CAINREGSYNEQFF.

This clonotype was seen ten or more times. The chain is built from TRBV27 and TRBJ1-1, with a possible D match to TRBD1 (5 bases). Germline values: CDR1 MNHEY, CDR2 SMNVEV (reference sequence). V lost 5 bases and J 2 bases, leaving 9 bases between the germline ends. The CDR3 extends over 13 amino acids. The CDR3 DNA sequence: TGTGCCAGCAGTCTGACAGTAAACACTGAAGCTTTCTTT. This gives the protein CASSLTVNTEAFF.